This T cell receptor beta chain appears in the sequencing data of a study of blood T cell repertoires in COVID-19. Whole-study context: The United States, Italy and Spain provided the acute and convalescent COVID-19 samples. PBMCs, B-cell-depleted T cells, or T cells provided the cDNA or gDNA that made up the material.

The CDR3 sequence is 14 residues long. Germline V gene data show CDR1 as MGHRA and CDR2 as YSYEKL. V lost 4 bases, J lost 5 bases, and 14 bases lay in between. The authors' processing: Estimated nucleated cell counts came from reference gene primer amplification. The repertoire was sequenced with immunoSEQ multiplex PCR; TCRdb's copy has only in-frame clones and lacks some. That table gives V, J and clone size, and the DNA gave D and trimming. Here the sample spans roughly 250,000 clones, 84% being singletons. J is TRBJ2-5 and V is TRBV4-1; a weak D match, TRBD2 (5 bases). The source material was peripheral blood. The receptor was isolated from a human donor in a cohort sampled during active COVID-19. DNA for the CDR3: TGCGCCAGCAGCCTACTAGTTGAGATGGAGACCCAGTACTTC. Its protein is CASSLLVEMETQYF.